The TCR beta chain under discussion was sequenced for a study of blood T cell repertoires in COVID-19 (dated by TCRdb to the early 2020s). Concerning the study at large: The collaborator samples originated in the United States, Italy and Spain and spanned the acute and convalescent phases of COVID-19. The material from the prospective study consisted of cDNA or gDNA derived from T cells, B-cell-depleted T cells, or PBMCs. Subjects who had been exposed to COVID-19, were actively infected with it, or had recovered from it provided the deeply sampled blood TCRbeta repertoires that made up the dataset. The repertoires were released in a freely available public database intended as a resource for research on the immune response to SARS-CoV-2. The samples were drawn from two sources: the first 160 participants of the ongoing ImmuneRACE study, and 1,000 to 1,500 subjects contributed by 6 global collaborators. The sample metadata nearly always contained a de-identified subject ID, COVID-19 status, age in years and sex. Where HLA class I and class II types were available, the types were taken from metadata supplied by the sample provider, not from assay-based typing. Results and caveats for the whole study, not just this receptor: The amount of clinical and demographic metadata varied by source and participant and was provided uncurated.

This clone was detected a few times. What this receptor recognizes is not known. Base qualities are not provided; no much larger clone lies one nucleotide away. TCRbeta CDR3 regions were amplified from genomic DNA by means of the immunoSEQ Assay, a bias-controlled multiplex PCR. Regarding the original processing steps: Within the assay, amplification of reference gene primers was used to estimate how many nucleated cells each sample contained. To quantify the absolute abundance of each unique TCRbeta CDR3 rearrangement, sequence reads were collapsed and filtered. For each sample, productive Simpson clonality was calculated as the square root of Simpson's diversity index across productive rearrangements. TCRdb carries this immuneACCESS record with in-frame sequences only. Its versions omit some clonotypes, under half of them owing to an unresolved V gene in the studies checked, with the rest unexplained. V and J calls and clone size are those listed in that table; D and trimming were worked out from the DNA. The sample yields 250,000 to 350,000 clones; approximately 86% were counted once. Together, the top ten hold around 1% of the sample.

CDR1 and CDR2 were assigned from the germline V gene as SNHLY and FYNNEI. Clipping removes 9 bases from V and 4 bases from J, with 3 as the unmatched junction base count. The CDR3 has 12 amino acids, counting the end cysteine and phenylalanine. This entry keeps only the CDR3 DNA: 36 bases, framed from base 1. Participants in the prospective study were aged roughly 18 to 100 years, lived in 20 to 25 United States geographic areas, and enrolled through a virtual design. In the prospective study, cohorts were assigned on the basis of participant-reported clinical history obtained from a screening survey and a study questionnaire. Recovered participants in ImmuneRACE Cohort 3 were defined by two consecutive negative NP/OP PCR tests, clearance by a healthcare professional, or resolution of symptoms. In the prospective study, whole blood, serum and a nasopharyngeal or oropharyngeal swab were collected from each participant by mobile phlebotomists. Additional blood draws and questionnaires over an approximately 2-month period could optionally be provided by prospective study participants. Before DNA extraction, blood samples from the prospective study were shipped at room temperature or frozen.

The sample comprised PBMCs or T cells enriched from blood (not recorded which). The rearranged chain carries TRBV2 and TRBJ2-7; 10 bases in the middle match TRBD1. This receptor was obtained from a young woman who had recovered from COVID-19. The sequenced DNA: TGTGCCAGGGCGGGACAGGGGTACGAGCAGTACTTC. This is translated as CARAGQGYEQYF.